This TCR beta chain appears in the sequencing data of a study of blood T cell repertoires in COVID-19. Profiled with immunoSEQ multiplex PCR; TCRdb holds only in-frame clones, not every one. The repertoire holds 150,000 to 200,000 clones, with around 82% as singletons. This CDR3 is 13 amino acids long. The V and J ends lost 3 bases and 5 bases respectively, with 8 bases between them. Sequenced input: PBMCs or T cells enriched from blood (not recorded which). The chain carries TRBV12-3 or TRBV12-4 and TRBJ2-1; unclear D gene. This sequence originates from a woman aged 60-70 years with acute COVID-19. The CDR3 loop is CASSFGGHNEQFF. CDR3 sequence (DNA): TGTGCCAGCAGTTTCGGCGGCCACAATGAGCAGTTCTTC.